Presented here are 31 T cell receptor beta chains from one specimen sequenced in a study of T cells after yellow fever vaccination. TCRdb reprocessed the 5' RACE reads with MiXCR, giving one entry per CDR3 protein. The sample lists about 350,000 distinct CDR3 sequences, 7% to 9% occurring once. This material consisted of PBMCs, taken about 49 days after the first yellow fever vaccination. Source of these receptors: a man in his late teens or twenties who received the YFV17D yellow fever vaccine.

This clonotype occurred a few times. The chain employs TRBV20-1 and TRBJ1-1; D is ambiguous. Germline values: CDR1 DFQATT, CDR2 SNEGSKA (reference sequence). V was pared by 0 bases and J by 3 bases, with 11 bases between. The CDR3 is 14 residues long. The chain's CDR3 is CSARDNTRDTEAFF. Written as DNA, the CDR3 is TGCAGTGCTAGAGATAATACGAGGGACACTGAAGCTTTCTTT.

This clonotype has only a few counts. The chain combines TRBV19 with TRBJ1-6; possibly TRBD1 for D (6 bases). CDR1 is LNHDA and CDR2 is SQIVND in the germline V gene (reference sequence). V was cut by 6 bases and J by 5 bases, with 17 bases left in between. The CDR3 is 16 residues long. The CDR3 region is CASRDYDRSHNSPLHF. CDR3 nucleotide sequence: TGTGCCAGTAGAGACTACGACAGGAGCCATAATTCACCCCTCCACTTT.

This clonotype has ten or more counts. In DNA form, the CDR3 reads TGCGCCAGCAGCTTGGATCGACAGGACCAAGAGACCCAGTACTTC. Protein: CASSLDRQDQETQYF. The chain is built from TRBV5-1 and TRBJ2-5; D possibly corresponds to TRBD1 (6 bases). Germline lookup yields CDR1 SGHRS and CDR2 YFSETQ. This CDR3 region has 15 residues. V was cut by 0 bases and J by 0 bases, with 9 bases left in between.

The chain links TRBV9 to TRBJ1-2; tentative D call: TRBD1 (5 bases). In germline, CDR1 is SGDLS, CDR2 YYNGEE. The CDR3 has 13 residues. Trimming stripped 0 bases from V and 5 bases from J, with 8 bases between. The CDR3 coding sequence is TGTGCCAGCAGCGTAGACCAGGGATATGGCTACACCTTC. Translation: CASSVDQGYGYTF. Based on the CDR3 plus reference TRBV9 and TRBJ1-2, the full variable domain is DSGVTQTPKHLITATGQRVTLRCSPRSGDLSVYWYQQSLDQGLQFLIQYYNGEERAKGNILERFSAQQFPDLHSELNLSSLELGDSALYFCASSVDQGYGYTFGSGTRLTVV.

This clonotype appeared a few times. The chain uses TRBV7-7 and TRBJ2-5, with no clear D. Germline V gives CDR1 SSHAT, CDR2 FNYEAQ (reference sequence). The CDR3 contains 15 residues. Trimming stripped 5 bases from V and 2 bases from J, with 15 bases between. CDR3 coding DNA: TGTGCCAGCAGCCTTCGCCCTTCCGAGCAAGAGACCCAGTACTTC. Protein: CASSLRPSEQETQYF.

The chain links TRBV4-2 to TRBJ1-5, with D unresolved. The CDR3 extends over 14 amino acids. Germline V gene sequence: CDR1 LGHNA, CDR2 YNFKEQ. Trimming removed 1 base from V and 2 bases from J, with 6 bases in between. The CDR3: CASSQGRGNQPQHF. CDR3 DNA sequence: TGTGCCAGCAGCCAAGGACGTGGCAATCAGCCCCAGCATTTT.

The chain couples TRBV9 to TRBJ2-1, with D uncertain. V lost 1 base and J 0 bases, leaving 8 bases between the germline ends. The CDR3 has 15 amino acids. Looked up from germline, CDR1 is SGDLS and CDR2 is YYNGEE. DNA for the CDR3: TGTGCCAGCAGCGTAATTCCGAGCTCCTACAATGAGCAGTTCTTC. Its protein product is CASSVIPSSYNEQFF.

This clonotype came up a few times. V gene TRBV7-2 combines with J gene TRBJ1-3; possible D gene TRBD1, 6 bases. Trimming stripped 1 base from V and 1 base from J, with 11 bases between. Germline V gene lookup returns CDR1 SGHTA and CDR2 FQGNSA. The CDR3 has 16 amino acids. CDR3: CASSLGRGGSGNTIYF. The DNA for the CDR3 is TGTGCCAGCAGCTTAGGGAGGGGGGGTTCTGGAAACACCATATATTTT.

This clonotype was observed a handful of times. The chain employs TRBV4-2 and TRBJ1-1; D is ambiguous. V was clipped by 1 base and J by 3 bases, with 9 bases between them. There are 14 residues in the CDR3. The germline V gene encodes CDR1 LGHNA and CDR2 YNFKEQ. CDR3 bases: TGTGCCAGCAGCCAAGCAGTCGCTGACACTGAAGCTTTCTTT. It specifies CASSQAVADTEAFF.

The sample holds a few counts of this clonotype. This chain's CDR3 is CASSLGAVTDTQYF. Here the CDR3 DNA reads TGCGCCAGCAGCTTGGGGGCGGTCACAGATACGCAGTATTTT. The rearrangement links TRBV5-1 to TRBJ2-3; D remains ambiguous. CDR1 and CDR2 from the germline V gene are SGHRS and YFSETQ. This CDR3 is 14 amino acids long. Trimming left V 0 bases short and J 2 bases short, with 7 bases between.

V is TRBV7-9 and J is TRBJ1-4; D call uncertain. This CDR3 region has 13 residues. The V gene's germline CDR1 is SEHNR and CDR2 FQNEAQ (reference sequence). Trimming took off 5 bases at V and 0 bases at J, with 4 bases between the two ends. This chain's CDR3 is CASSLTTNEKLFF. The CDR3 nucleotides are TGTGCCAGCAGCCTGACAACTAATGAAAAACTGTTTTTT.

The chain recombines TRBV4-3 with TRBJ2-7; TRBD1 matches at 8 bases. This CDR3 contains 15 residues. CDR1 is LGHNA and CDR2 is YSLEER in the germline V gene. The V and J ends lost 1 base and 5 bases, in that order; junction bases with no gene match: 7. Here the CDR3 reads CASSQGSGGPNEQYF. The CDR3 coding sequence is TGCGCCAGCAGCCAAGGATCAGGGGGCCCAAACGAGCAGTACTTC.

The chain joins TRBV4-2 to TRBJ1-2, with D hard to call. The CDR3 is 16 residues long. V lost 0 bases and J lost 6, with 17 bases in between. Per the germline V gene, CDR1 is LGHNA and CDR2 is YNFKEQ. The CDR3 loop is CASSQDPSAAQNGYTF. CDR3 DNA sequence: TGTGCCAGCAGCCAAGATCCTTCGGCAGCCCAGAATGGCTACACCTTC.

A few counts support this clonotype. J is TRBJ2-1 and V is TRBV7-3, with 10 nucleotides matching TRBD1. Germline-derived CDR1 and CDR2 are SGHTA and FQGTGA. The CDR3 runs 16 residues. V trimming: 5 bases; J trimming: 5 bases; junction bases outside the gene matches: 9. CDR3 DNA: TGTGCCAGCAGCCCCGGCTTGGGGACAGGGGACAATGAGCAGTTCTTC. Translated, it gives CASSPGLGTGDNEQFF.

This clonotype was seen at least ten times. J is TRBJ1-1 and V is TRBV9; D unclear. This CDR3 is built from 14 residues. V was trimmed by 0 bases and J by 2 bases, leaving 8 bases between them. Germline loops: CDR1 SGDLS, CDR2 YYNGEE. The CDR3: CASSVVGQNTEAFF. As DNA, the CDR3 is TGTGCCAGCAGCGTAGTCGGGCAAAACACTGAAGCTTTCTTT.

Only a few counts were recorded for this clonotype. The V gene is TRBV3-1, the J gene TRBJ2-3; D is uncertain. Trimming pared 4 bases from V and 7 bases from J, leaving 6 bases between. The CDR3 consists of 11 residues. Germline V gene sequence: CDR1 LGHDT, CDR2 YNNKEL (reference sequence). CDR3 nucleotides: TGTGCCAGCAGCCGTGGGCATACGCAGTATTTT. Translation: CASSRGHTQYF.

The J gene is TRBJ1-1, the V gene TRBV19; D is undetermined. The length of the CDR3 is 12 residues. In germline, CDR1 is LNHDA, CDR2 SQIVND (reference sequence). V was shortened by 5 bases and J by 6 bases, with 10 bases between the two germline ends. The CDR3 here is CASSARPAEAFF. The DNA of the CDR3 is TGTGCCAGTAGTGCCAGGCCCGCTGAAGCTTTCTTT.

This clonotype was counted a few times. The gene calls are TRBV11-2 and TRBJ1-1; D gene ambiguous. Germline CDR1 and CDR2: SGHAT and FQNNGV. V lost 5 bases and J lost 8, with 15 bases in between. The CDR3 loop spans 13 amino acids. CDR3 sequence (DNA): TGTGCCAGCAGCCCCCTCCAAGCCGACGAAGCTTTCTTT. It encodes CASSPLQADEAFF.

This chain links TRBV29-1 with TRBJ2-6; 7 nucleotides line up with TRBD2. Germline V gene sequence: CDR1 SQVTM, CDR2 ANQGSEA. This CDR3 has 16 amino acids. J gave up 0 bases and V 3 bases, and 5 bases lay outside the gene matches. The CDR3 coding sequence is TGCAGCGTTGAGCGTCGGGGGGACTCTGGGGCCAACGTCCTGACTTTC. Residues: CSVERRGDSGANVLTF.

This clonotype was counted only a few times. This chain links TRBV7-9 with TRBJ1-3, with D possibly matching TRBD1 (5 bases). The CDR3 runs to 13 residues. Trimming stripped 2 bases from V and 8 bases from J, with 10 bases between. Germline V gives CDR1 SEHNR, CDR2 FQNEAQ (reference sequence). The CDR3 DNA reads as TGTGCCAGCAGCTTAAGGGGACGATACACCATATATTTT. Protein sequence: CASSLRGRYTIYF.

This clonotype was counted only a few times. The chain recombines TRBV12-3 or TRBV12-4 with TRBJ1-4; 10 bases align to TRBD1. Trimming removed 8 bases from V and 8 bases from J; junction bases left unmatched: 8. This CDR3 comprises 14 residues. The CDR3 nucleotides read TGTGCCAGCGCACCAGACAGGGGGCACGAAAAACTGTTTTTT. This translates into CASAPDRGHEKLFF.

This rearrangement joins TRBV5-4 to TRBJ2-5; a weak D match, TRBD1 (6 bases). V lost 0 bases to trimming and J lost 5 bases, with 11 bases between them. The germline V gene encodes CDR1 SGHNT and CDR2 YYREEE (reference sequence). The CDR3 spans 14 residues. CDR3: CASSLDTGRETQYF. The CDR3, as DNA: TGTGCCAGCAGCTTGGACACAGGGCGGGAGACCCAGTACTTC.

This clonotype was counted many times. The rearrangement joins TRBV5-6 to TRBJ1-5; tentatively, D is TRBD1 (5 bases). The germline V gene has CDR1 SGHDT and CDR2 YYEEEE. V was clipped by 4 bases and J by 3 bases, with 17 bases between them. This CDR3 region has 16 residues. The DNA for the CDR3 is TGTGCCAGCAGCACGGGACCCATGGATGACAATCAGCCCCAGCATTTT. Protein: CASSTGPMDDNQPQHF.

This clonotype showed up just a few times. This chain uses TRBV4-1 with TRBJ2-3; 8 nucleotides line up with TRBD1. V dropped 4 bases and J dropped 2; count of bases not matched to a gene: 5. CDR3 length equals 15 residues. Germline-derived CDR1 and CDR2 are MGHRA and YSYEKL. DNA of the CDR3: TGCGCCAGCAGCCTATACAGGGGGGACACAGATACGCAGTATTTT. Translating it yields CASSLYRGDTDTQYF.

This clonotype was seen more than once but under ten times. The chain employs TRBV15 and TRBJ1-2; TRBD1 agrees at 9 bases. V trimming: 0 bases; J trimming: 5 bases; junction bases outside the gene matches: 10. The CDR3 is 17 amino acids. CDR1 and CDR2 from the germline V gene are LNHNV and YYDKDF (reference sequence). The CDR3 bases are TGTGCCACCAGCAGAGATAACCCGGGACAGGGAACGTATGGCTACACCTTC. This sequence encodes CATSRDNPGQGTYGYTF. Using reference TRBV15 and TRBJ1-2 for the parts outside the CDR3, the full variable domain is DAMVIQNPRYQVTQFGKPVTLSCSQTLNHNVMYWYQQKSSQAPKLLFHYYDKDFNNEADTPDNFQSRRPNTSFCFLDIRSPGLGDTAMYLCATSRDNPGQGTYGYTFGSGTRLTVV.

V is TRBV20-1 and J is TRBJ2-1, with D maybe TRBD2 (5 bases). This CDR3 contains 13 residues. The germline V gene encodes CDR1 DFQATT and CDR2 SNEGSKA (reference sequence). The V end was cut by 3 bases, the J end by 8 bases, with 14 bases between. The CDR3 sequence: CSARGVIGDEQFF. The DNA for the CDR3 is TGCAGTGCTAGGGGCGTTATCGGGGATGAGCAGTTCTTC.

This clonotype has a handful of counts. The chain recombines TRBV12-3 or TRBV12-4 with TRBJ1-1; D gene ambiguous. V shed 1 base and J shed 5 bases, with 14 bases lying between them. The CDR3 extends over 15 amino acids. The CDR3 DNA sequence: TGTGCCAGCAGTTTAGGACGGGTTTCGAGGACTGAAGCTTTCTTT. Protein product: CASSLGRVSRTEAFF.

This clonotype has just a few counts. This chain joins TRBV11-1 and TRBJ2-5, with D perhaps matching TRBD1 (7 bases). From germline, CDR1 is SGHAT and CDR2 FQDESV (reference sequence). The length of the CDR3 is 15 residues. Trimming took 7 bases from V and 4 from J, leaving 19 bases between them. The chain's CDR3 is CASNPGGGRGETQYF. In nucleotides, the CDR3 is TGTGCCAGCAACCCAGGAGGGGGCCGGGGAGAGACCCAGTACTTC.

The chain has TRBV20-1 and TRBJ1-2; D is unresolved. Trimming left V 2 bases short and J 3 bases short, with 16 bases between. Germline lookup yields CDR1 DFQATT and CDR2 SNEGSKA (reference sequence). The CDR3 length is 15 residues. In DNA form, the CDR3 reads TGCAGTGCTAGACTGATGGGCCTAGACTACTATGGCTACACCTTC. As protein: CSARLMGLDYYGYTF.

This clonotype has ten or more counts. The V call is TRBV20-1, the J call TRBJ2-5; D gene ambiguous. This CDR3 is 13 amino acids long. Germline CDR1 reads DFQATT; CDR2 reads SNEGSKA (reference sequence). V lost 5 bases and J lost 5, with 15 bases in between. CDR3 region: CSAGQYVGETQYF. The CDR3 DNA follows: TGCAGTGCTGGGCAGTATGTCGGCGAGACCCAGTACTTC.

This clonotype has only a few counts. The chain has TRBV19 and TRBJ1-5; D is ambiguous. The CDR3 is 17 residues long. V lost 3 bases to trimming and J lost 3 bases, with 18 bases between them. Germline values: CDR1 LNHDA, CDR2 SQIVND (reference sequence). CDR3 protein: CASSIRNVGVINQPQHF. In DNA, the CDR3 is TGTGCCAGTAGTATCAGAAACGTCGGGGTGATCAATCAGCCCCAGCATTTT.